Below, 9 T cell receptor beta chains from the same sample are listed, as sequenced in a study of T cell therapy after organ transplantation. Some clones are missing from TCRdb's copy, which holds only in-frame ones; the method was immunoSEQ multiplex PCR. The table includes 40,000 to 60,000 clones, about 95% detected once. No antigens are known for them. The material sequenced was CD8+ T cells from blood, taken before autologous CMV-specific T cell therapy. These TCRs come from a human patient who had received a solid organ transplant and had CMV disease.

This chain joins TRBV5-3 and TRBJ1-5; D is perhaps TRBD1 (5 bases). TRBV5-3 is reported as an ORF; its role is uncertain. Deletions cut 0 bases from V and 4 bases from J, with 29 bases between. There are 21 residues in the CDR3. CDR3 sequence reads: CARSLVQSNGRGDDSNQPQHF. CDR3 coding DNA: TGTGCCAGAAGCTTGGTCCAATCAAACGGCCGAGGGGACGACAGTAATCAGCCCCAGCATTTT.

The chain uses TRBV4-1 and TRBJ1-2; D is uncertain. This CDR3 is 18 amino acids long. Germline V lookup: CDR1 MGHRA, CDR2 YSYEKL. Between the trimmed V and J ends, which lost 0 bases and 4 bases, there was a span of 21 bases. CDR3 DNA: TGCGCCAGCAGCCAAGATAAAGAGGAAGGAGGGTCGGGCTATGGCTACACCTTC. Encoded protein: CASSQDKEEGGSGYGYTF.

This clone has just a few counts. The V and J genes are TRBV6-4 and TRBJ2-2; the match to TRBD2 covers 8 bases. The CDR3 runs 15 residues. Germline V gene lookup returns CDR1 MRHNA and CDR2 SNTAGT. V was pared by 5 bases and J by 4 bases, with 6 bases of the junction left unmatched. This CDR3 is CASSREGTATGELFF. The CDR3 DNA reads as TGTGCCAGCAGTCGGGAGGGAACGGCCACCGGGGAGCTGTTTTTT.

V and J are TRBV9 and TRBJ1-1; 8 bases match TRBD1. After removal of 3 bases from V and 0 bases from J, the junction contained 7 bases not matched to a gene. CDR1 is SGDLS, CDR2 YYNGEE, per germline. The CDR3 runs to 16 residues. CDR3 in DNA: TGTGCCAGCAGCGCGACAGGGGCGGGGGTGAACACTGAAGCTTTCTTT. The encoded protein is CASSATGAGVNTEAFF. Based on the CDR3 plus reference TRBV9 and TRBJ1-1, the full variable domain is DSGVTQTPKHLITATGQRVTLRCSPRSGDLSVYWYQQSLDQGLQFLIQYYNGEERAKGNILERFSAQQFPDLHSELNLSSLELGDSALYFCASSATGAGVNTEAFFGQGTRLTVV.

The chain links TRBV19 to TRBJ2-6; 8 bases line up with TRBD2. V was pared by 1 base and J by 2 bases, with 7 bases of the junction left unmatched. CDR3 length: 18 residues. Germline V gene data show CDR1 as LNHDA and CDR2 as SQIVND (reference sequence). The CDR3 is CASSIGFSGNAGANVLTF. The CDR3 DNA reads TGTGCCAGTAGTATAGGTTTTAGCGGGAACGCTGGGGCCAACGTCCTGACTTTC. Filled out from reference TRBV19 and TRBJ2-6, the complete variable domain reads DGGITQSPKYLFRKEGQNVTLSCEQNLNHDAMYWYRQDPGQGLRLIYYSQIVNDFQKGDIAEGYSVSREKKESFPLTVTSAQKNPTAFYLCASSIGFSGNAGANVLTFGAGSRLTVL.

CDR3 bases: TGTGCCAGCAGCGCCCCACTAACCGGGGGGGGCGATGAGCAGTTCTTC. Translated: CASSAPLTGGGDEQFF. The V gene is TRBV9, the J gene TRBJ2-1; 8 nucleotides line up with TRBD2. CDR3 length: 16 amino acids. Germline V gene data show CDR1 as SGDLS and CDR2 as YYNGEE. The junction had 13 bases not matched to a gene; V was cut back by 3 bases and J by 8 bases. Using reference TRBV9 and TRBJ2-1 for the parts outside the CDR3, the full variable domain is DSGVTQTPKHLITATGQRVTLRCSPRSGDLSVYWYQQSLDQGLQFLIQYYNGEERAKGNILERFSAQQFPDLHSELNLSSLELGDSALYFCASSAPLTGGGDEQFFGPGTRLTVL.

The gene calls are TRBV18 and TRBJ2-4, with D hard to call. Germline values: CDR1 KGHSH, CDR2 LQKENI. The CDR3 length is 14 residues. The germline V and J ends were trimmed by 4 bases and 8 bases, with 15 bases remaining between them. As DNA, the CDR3 is TGTGCCAGCTCACGTCTAACCTTTCGGGACATTCAGTACTTC. Its translation is CASSRLTFRDIQYF.

The chain combines TRBV5-8 with TRBJ1-1, with unresolved D. The CDR3 sequence is 12 residues long. Germline V lookup: CDR1 SGHTS, CDR2 YDEGEE. Trimming took off 2 bases at V and 4 bases at J, with 6 bases between the two ends. The chain's CDR3 is CASSFAGTEAFF. In DNA form, the CDR3 reads TGTGCCAGCAGCTTTGCGGGCACTGAAGCTTTCTTT.

The chain employs TRBV30 and TRBJ2-3; D is perhaps TRBD1 (6 bases). The V end lost 0 bases, the J end lost 3 bases, and 7 bases lay between the germline ends. Germline CDR1 is GTSNPN and CDR2 is SVGIG (reference sequence). This CDR3 is 13 amino acids long. CDR3 amino acids: CAWSVGATDTQYF. CDR3 sequence (DNA): TGTGCCTGGAGTGTGGGGGCGACAGATACGCAGTATTTT.